This T cell receptor beta chain was identified in a study of control samples from healthy donors and cancer patients. Assay used: immunoSEQ multiplex PCR; TCRdb lists only in-frame clones, some missing. The sample has about 75,000 clones, around 84% seen once. The CDR3 has 16 amino acids. The trim removed 2 bases at V and 1 base at J, leaving 3 bases unmatched. The germline CDR1 and CDR2 sequences are MNHEY and SVGEGT. The receptor comes from a man aged 50 or older in good health. Sequencing used blood. The chain couples TRBV6-2 or TRBV6-3 to TRBJ1-5, with TRBD1 matching 9 bases. In nucleotides, the CDR3 is TGTGCCAGCAGTTACAGGGGACAGGGCAGCAATCAGCCCCAGCATTTT. This codes for CASSYRGQGSNQPQHF.